The 5 T cell receptor beta chains presented below share a single source sample, sequenced in a study of blood T cells in healthy people across ages. A second roughly 7 to 12 cycle PCR used barcoded and J-beta primers. TCRdb itself ran the 5' RACE reads through MiXCR, one entry per CDR3 protein. This sample yields approximately 880,000 distinct CDR3 sequences, of which under 50% are seen a single time; about an eighth belongs to the top ten. Sequencing was done on a sample of blood. Every receptor here comes from a man aged 30 to 39 in good health.

This clonotype was counted only a few times. The chain is built from TRBV4-1 and TRBJ1-6, with a possible D match to TRBD1 (5 bases). There are 16 residues in the CDR3. Germline values: CDR1 MGHRA, CDR2 YSYEKL. V was clipped by 0 bases and J by 6 bases, with 12 bases between them. In nucleotides, the CDR3 is TGCGCCAGCAGCCAAGAACGGGGCCGGCGTAATTCACCCCTCCACTTT. Its protein product is CASSQERGRRNSPLHF.

This clonotype was counted only a few times. This CDR3 reads CASSRRHGTSIWSTYPSEQYF. CDR3 coding DNA: TGTGCCAGCAGCCGCCGCCATGGGACTAGTATTTGGTCTACGTATCCCAGCGAGCAGTACTTC. V and J are TRBV5-6 and TRBJ2-7; TRBD2 aligns across 8 bases. J lost 6 bases, V lost 4 bases, and 30 bases had no gene match. Germline CDR1 SGHDT, CDR2 YYEEEE. The CDR3 extends over 21 amino acids.

The V and J genes are TRBV6-5 and TRBJ2-3; TRBD1 agrees at 12 bases. The CDR3 runs 18 residues. Germline loops: CDR1 MNHEY, CDR2 SVGAGI. The junction had 9 bases not matched to a gene; V was cut back by 2 bases and J by 3 bases. CDR3 sequence: CASSYRPGTGGLTDTQYF. CDR3 nucleotides: TGTGCCAGCAGTTACCGGCCCGGGACAGGGGGCCTTACAGATACGCAGTATTTT.

This chain uses TRBV27 with TRBJ2-1; tentatively, D is TRBD1 (5 bases). The CDR3 has 17 amino acids. Trimming took off 4 bases at V and 0 bases at J, with 16 bases between the two ends. Germline-derived CDR1 and CDR2 are MNHEY and SMNVEV (reference sequence). CDR3 bases: TGTGCCAGCAGTTGGGGTGCGACAGTAAGCTCCTACAATGAGCAGTTCTTC. Amino acid sequence: CASSWGATVSSYNEQFF.

This clonotype was seen just once. The chain couples TRBV28 to TRBJ1-2; D gene ambiguous. Looked up from germline, CDR1 is MDHEN and CDR2 is SYDVKM. The CDR3 totals 15 residues. The germline V and J ends were trimmed by 7 bases and 5 bases, with 20 bases remaining between them. The CDR3 region is CASNRITLVQYGYTF. In DNA, the CDR3 is TGTGCCAGCAACCGGATTACCCTCGTCCAATATGGCTACACCTTC.